A single sample gave rise to the 2 T cell receptor beta chains below, sequenced in a study of identifying expanded T cells in peripheral blood. Profiled with immunoSEQ multiplex PCR; TCRdb holds only in-frame clones, not every one. Of fewer than 55,000 clones detected, roughly 82% appear once; the ten largest clones hold about 15%. Source material: blood. These receptors all stem from a person aged 18-70 years in good health.

The V gene is TRBV30, the J gene TRBJ2-7; possible D gene TRBD2, 7 bases. In germline, CDR1 is GTSNPN, CDR2 SVGIG (reference sequence). The CDR3 totals 14 residues. V lost 1 base and J lost 2, with 12 bases in between. The CDR3 DNA follows: TGTGCCTGGAGTGCCGGGGGGCCCCCCTACGAGCAGTACGTC. Protein product: CAWSAGGPPYEQYV.

The rearrangement joins TRBV5-1 to TRBJ1-4, with TRBD1 as a possible D gene (5 bases). The CDR3 loop spans 15 amino acids. In germline, CDR1 is SGHRS, CDR2 YFSETQ. The V end was cut by 5 bases, the J end by 8 bases, with 19 bases between. The CDR3 protein is CASSPRPREGEKLFF. The CDR3 bases are TGCGCCAGCAGTCCGAGACCCAGGGAAGGAGAAAAACTGTTTTTT.